The rows below give T cell receptor beta chains drawn from one sample of a study of cytomegalovirus exposure and HLA in healthy donors. The repertoire was sequenced with immunoSEQ multiplex PCR; TCRdb's copy has only in-frame clones and lacks some. The sample gives over 95,000 clones, 67% of which show up once; roughly 8.3% is in the top ten. Material for sequencing was PBMCs. The receptors here all came from a man between 18 and 29 years old in good health and CMV-seropositive. Each CDR3 is given with its conserved first and last residue. D genes are given only for firm matches. The size entry is marked missing in some rows and otherwise reads once, few, many or a size class.

clone_size: few; d_call: .; v_call: TRBV15; j_call: TRBJ2-7; cdr3_nt: TGTGCCACCAGCAGGAGTGACAACTACGAGCAGTACTTC; cdr3_aa: CATSRSDNYEQYF
clone_size: .; d_call: TRBD1; v_call: TRBV11-2; j_call: TRBJ1-2; cdr3_nt: TGTGCCAGCAGCCTCCGGACAGGGGATTACCCTGGTGGCTACACCTTC; cdr3_aa: CASSLRTGDYPGGYTF
clone_size: .; d_call: TRBD2; v_call: TRBV11-1; j_call: TRBJ2-7; cdr3_nt: TGTGCCAGCAGCTCACCGACTAGCGGGGGGGCTTTTAGCTCCTACGAGCAGTACTTC; cdr3_aa: CASSSPTSGGAFSSYEQYF
clone_size: .; d_call: TRBD1; v_call: TRBV27; j_call: TRBJ1-1; cdr3_nt: TGTGCCAGCAGTCCCGGGACAGCGAACACTGAAGCTTTCTTT; cdr3_aa: CASSPGTANTEAFF
clone_size: .; d_call: TRBD2; v_call: TRBV5-1; j_call: TRBJ2-3; cdr3_nt: TGCGCCAGCAGCCGTAGACTAGCGGGGAGCACAGATACGCAGTATTTT; cdr3_aa: CASSRRLAGSTDTQYF
clone_size: .; d_call: TRBD2; v_call: TRBV27; j_call: TRBJ2-4; cdr3_nt: TGTGCCAGCAGTTTATCTCCGGGACTAGGGCTAGCCAAAAACATTCAGTACTTC; cdr3_aa: CASSLSPGLGLAKNIQYF
clone_size: .; d_call: .; v_call: TRBV2; j_call: TRBJ1-5; cdr3_nt: TGTGCCAGCAGTGAAGAGTCCACTCAGGGGCTAGGGCAGCCCCAGCATTTT; cdr3_aa: CASSEESTQGLGQPQHF
clone_size: .; d_call: .; v_call: TRBV6-5; j_call: TRBJ2-5; cdr3_nt: TGTGCCAGCTCACCCCAGGGTACCCAGTACTTC; cdr3_aa: CASSPQGTQYF
clone_size: .; d_call: .; v_call: TRBV9; j_call: TRBJ1-2; cdr3_nt: TGTGCCAGCAGCGTAGTTCACCTACCAAGCTATAGCTATGGCTACACCTTC; cdr3_aa: CASSVVHLPSYSYGYTF
clone_size: few; d_call: TRBD2; v_call: TRBV11-2; j_call: TRBJ2-7; cdr3_nt: TGTGCCAGCAGTTCACACGGGACTAGCGGCTACGAGCAGTACTTC; cdr3_aa: CASSSHGTSGYEQYF
clone_size: .; d_call: TRBD1; v_call: TRBV2; j_call: TRBJ1-5; cdr3_nt: TGTGCCAGCAGGAAGCACCAGGGGGCGCCAGGTGAGCCCCAGCATTTT; cdr3_aa: CASRKHQGAPGEPQHF
clone_size: once; d_call: .; v_call: TRBV6-1; j_call: TRBJ2-1; cdr3_nt: TGTGGTATCCGGGACAATGAGCAGTTCTTC; cdr3_aa: CGIRDNEQFF
clone_size: .; d_call: TRBD2; v_call: TRBV5-1; j_call: TRBJ2-5; cdr3_nt: TGCGCCAGCAGCGCCGGACTAGCGGGAGCCCGGGAGACCCAGTACTTC; cdr3_aa: CASSAGLAGARETQYF
clone_size: .; d_call: TRBD2; v_call: TRBV2; j_call: TRBJ2-3; cdr3_nt: TGTGCCACCCTCGGGACTACCACAGATACGCAGTATTTT; cdr3_aa: CATLGTTTDTQYF
clone_size: once; d_call: .; v_call: TRBV6-1; j_call: TRBJ1-5; cdr3_nt: TGTGCCAGCAGTGAACAGGGGTATAGCAATCAGCCCCAGCATTTT; cdr3_aa: CASSEQGYSNQPQHF
clone_size: .; d_call: .; v_call: TRBV7-6; j_call: TRBJ2-1; cdr3_nt: TGTGCCAGCAGCTCACAGGGTGTATACAATGAGCAGTTCTTC; cdr3_aa: CASSSQGVYNEQFF
clone_size: .; d_call: .; v_call: TRBV28; j_call: TRBJ1-2; cdr3_nt: TGTGCCAGCACGTCCCCTTTGAGGGGCTACACCTTC; cdr3_aa: CASTSPLRGYTF
clone_size: .; d_call: TRBD2; v_call: TRBV2; j_call: TRBJ2-5; cdr3_nt: TGTGCCAGCAGTGGGGCTAGCGGGGTCATAGAGACCCAGTACTTC; cdr3_aa: CASSGASGVIETQYF
clone_size: once; d_call: TRBD2; v_call: TRBV2; j_call: TRBJ2-5; cdr3_nt: TGTGCCAGCACCGGTAAGGAGCGGGGGAAAGAGACCCAGTACTTC; cdr3_aa: CASTGKERGKETQYF
clone_size: .; d_call: .; v_call: TRBV7-9; j_call: TRBJ1-1; cdr3_nt: TGTGCCAGCAGCTTACTCTCATGGGAGACGAACACTGAAGCTTTCTTT; cdr3_aa: CASSLLSWETNTEAFF
clone_size: .; d_call: .; v_call: TRBV6-5; j_call: TRBJ1-4; cdr3_nt: TGTGCCAGCAGCCCTACGCGAAGGGAGAATGAAAAACTGTTTTTT; cdr3_aa: CASSPTRRENEKLFF
clone_size: .; d_call: TRBD1; v_call: TRBV2; j_call: TRBJ2-1; cdr3_nt: TGTGCCAGCAGTCTTGACAGGGGGCCGTACAATGAGCAGTTCTTC; cdr3_aa: CASSLDRGPYNEQFF
clone_size: .; d_call: TRBD1; v_call: TRBV6-5; j_call: TRBJ1-4; cdr3_nt: TGTGCCAGCAGTCAGGACAGGGGTGGTGAAAAACTGTTTTTT; cdr3_aa: CASSQDRGGEKLFF
clone_size: few; d_call: .; v_call: TRBV6-6; j_call: TRBJ1-1; cdr3_nt: TGTGCCAGCAGCCGACGGGGAACTGAAGCTTTCTTT; cdr3_aa: CASSRRGTEAFF
clone_size: .; d_call: TRBD1; v_call: TRBV4-1; j_call: TRBJ1-6; cdr3_nt: TGCGCCAGCAGCCAAGGGCCTAAGGGGGCCACCCTCCACTTT; cdr3_aa: CASSQGPKGATLHF
clone_size: .; d_call: .; v_call: TRBV11-2; j_call: TRBJ1-5; cdr3_nt: TGTGCCAGCAGCTTAGATTCGGGGTATAGCAATCAGCCCCAGCATTTT; cdr3_aa: CASSLDSGYSNQPQHF
clone_size: .; d_call: .; v_call: TRBV29-1; j_call: TRBJ2-5; cdr3_nt: TGCAGCGGCGGGGACAGACAAGAGACCCAGTACTTC; cdr3_aa: CSGGDRQETQYF
clone_size: .; d_call: TRBD1; v_call: TRBV29-1; j_call: TRBJ2-1; cdr3_nt: TGCAGCGTTGAGGGGACAGTCCGCAATGAGCAGTTCTTC; cdr3_aa: CSVEGTVRNEQFF
clone_size: .; d_call: .; v_call: TRBV5-1; j_call: TRBJ2-1; cdr3_nt: TGCGCCAGCAGCTTGAGGACTGGCCCGGGGGAGCAGTTCTTC; cdr3_aa: CASSLRTGPGEQFF
clone_size: .; d_call: TRBD1; v_call: TRBV5-6; j_call: TRBJ2-7; cdr3_nt: TGTGCCAGCAGCTGGGACAGGGAAGGCGAGCAGTACTTC; cdr3_aa: CASSWDREGEQYF
clone_size: .; d_call: TRBD1; v_call: TRBV2; j_call: TRBJ2-3; cdr3_nt: TGTGCCAGCAGTGATAAAGTGGGGACAGGGTACGCAGATACGCAGTATTTT; cdr3_aa: CASSDKVGTGYADTQYF
clone_size: .; d_call: TRBD2; v_call: TRBV2; j_call: TRBJ2-5; cdr3_nt: TGTGCCAGCAGTGTTACGCGGGGGGGCTTAGAGACCCAGTACTTC; cdr3_aa: CASSVTRGGLETQYF
clone_size: .; d_call: .; v_call: TRBV6-1; j_call: TRBJ1-1; cdr3_nt: TGTGCCAGCCAGGGTTTGAACACTGAAGCTTTCTTT; cdr3_aa: CASQGLNTEAFF
clone_size: few; d_call: .; v_call: TRBV5-6; j_call: TRBJ1-1; cdr3_nt: TGTGCCAGCAGCCCTGGGGGCAAACCGAACACTGAAGCTTTCTTT; cdr3_aa: CASSPGGKPNTEAFF
clone_size: .; d_call: .; v_call: TRBV2; j_call: TRBJ2-5; cdr3_nt: TGTGCCAGCAAGTACGACAGACAAGAGACCCAGTACTTC; cdr3_aa: CASKYDRQETQYF
clone_size: .; d_call: .; v_call: TRBV5-1; j_call: TRBJ2-3; cdr3_nt: TGCGCCAGCAGCCTACGCCCGGGCACAGATACGCAGTATTTT; cdr3_aa: CASSLRPGTDTQYF